This T cell receptor (beta chain) was sequenced for a study of blood T cell repertoires in COVID-19. CDR3 length: 17 residues. Per the germline V gene, CDR1 is LNHNV and CDR2 is YYDKDF (reference sequence). Trimming at V came to 0 bases and at J to 3 bases, leaving 6 bases not matched to a gene. Sequencing was performed with immunoSEQ multiplex PCR; in TCRdb, only in-frame clones are kept and a portion is missing. The repertoire holds around 200,000 clones, with just under 90% as singletons. The sequencing input was peripheral blood. This receptor was identified in a woman aged 18 to 35 who had recovered from COVID-19. V and J are TRBV15 and TRBJ2-1; 9 positions agree with TRBD1. This CDR3 reads CATSRDRGTGNYNEQFF. The CDR3 nucleotides read TGTGCCACCAGCAGAGATCGGGGGACAGGGAACTACAATGAGCAGTTCTTC.